This TCR beta chain originates from a study of T cells in Graves' hyperthyroidism and ophthalmopathy (dated by TCRdb to about 2019). About the study as a whole: Peripheral blood samples were taken at the time of initial diagnosis, prior to any treatment. The study also compared thyroid tissue and blood T-cell repertoires from more than five Graves' hyperthyroidism patients. The approximately 98 discovery patients were randomly divided into training and test sets at a 7:3 ratio. Following sampling, methimazole starting at 30 mg daily was given to hyperthyroidism patients, and high-dose intravenous methylprednisolone was given to ophthalmopathy patients. The paper describes TCR Vbeta CDR3 sequencing of 135 peripheral blood samples, made up of approximately 40 ophthalmopathy patients, 70 to 75 hyperthyroidism patients and roughly 17 progressor patients. Whether ophthalmopathy could be predicted prospectively was tested in an independent validation cohort made up of 18 to 20 hyperthyroidism patients plus 17 patients who later progressed to ophthalmopathy. A discovery cohort of about a hundred patients, about 40 with Graves' ophthalmopathy and 55 to 60 with stable Graves' hyperthyroidism, was used to find distinguishing TCR V-J signatures.

Worth noting for this clonotype: Its specific antigen is unknown. Within one base of it there is no much larger clone, and no base qualities were kept.

V lost 1 base and J lost 0 bases; the stretch between them is 9 bases long. CDR1 GTSNPN and CDR2 SVGIG are derived from the germline V gene (reference sequence). The CDR3 has 15 amino acids, counting the end cysteine and phenylalanine. The read is trimmed to its CDR3 DNA, 45 bases read in frame from base 1. Amplification of TCR beta CDR3 regions was carried out from RNA transcripts. A first-round RT-PCR of the TCR CDR3 used the HTBI primer set with the Qiagen OneStep RT-PCR kit. Libraries were constructed in a second round of multiplex PCR, after which size selection and purification were carried out. Paired-end sequencing of the libraries was performed with 100 bp reads on an Illumina HiSeq2000. In the paper's pipeline: Raw data were processed with SOAPnuke, discarding reads with adapters, uncalled bases, mean Phred below 15, or no exact constant-primer or identifier match. COPE v1.2.5 was used to merge high-quality paired reads, and clonotypes were defined as unique nucleotide sequences. Clonotypes were aligned to IMGT TRBV, TRBD and TRBJ reference segments using MiTCR v1.1. The analysis included only V-J combinations with a frequency above 0.0001, which together covered roughly 99% of the repertoires. A TCS score was defined as the ratio between F50 (clonal expansion) and ExV (chaos), using BLOSUM62-based TCRdist between CDR3 peptides within each V-J. Welch's t-statistics and random forest reduced 500 to 650 V-J features to 13, which were used in a naive Bayes classifier (R e1071). TCRdb cleaned the public reads at Q25 with fastp, built clones with MiXCR and kept in-frame beta chains. Records with the same CDR3 protein are collapsed into one entry carrying the most frequent genes and DNA. TCRdb, not the authors, supplied the V and J calls. This sample is represented by about 250,000 distinct CDR3 sequences; about 15% of them were singletons. The ten largest clones take up around 31% of the sample.

The investigation overall reported the following: Sample size was not statistically predetermined, and blinding of investigators to group allocation was not performed. A model built on a 13 V-J signature distinguished ophthalmopathy from stable hyperthyroidism, reaching around 90% sensitivity and about 81% specificity in cross-validation and 80%/75% in testing. In validation, progression to ophthalmopathy was predicted by the model with more than 65% sensitivity and around 76% specificity, a median of approximately 7.1 months before onset. Most expanded thyroid clonotypes (frequency above 0.001) were also detected in blood, a finding suggesting that blood repertoires may reflect thyroid immune responses.

Hyperthyroidism patients were aged 18 to 65 years and newly diagnosed, with disease duration of less than 2 months. Any patient with an uncontrolled infection, another autoimmune disease, pregnancy or lactation was excluded. Clinical symptoms, serum thyroxine and TRAb, thyroid ultrasound, and orbital computed tomography formed the basis for the diagnoses. Blood from progressor patients was collected at the time of first diagnosis with hyperthyroidism, before any ophthalmopathy symptoms had appeared. PBMCs were isolated from 10 ml of fresh peripheral blood by Ficoll-Paque density gradient centrifugation. Progressor patients were initially diagnosed with Graves' hyperthyroidism and developed ophthalmopathy during follow-up. Trizol reagent was used to extract total RNA, and RNA quality was then checked on an Agilent 2100 Bioanalyzer.

The source material was blood. This clonotype was sampled from a woman aged 45 to 65 with Graves' hyperthyroidism that later progressed to Graves' ophthalmopathy. The sequence links TRBV30 to TRBJ1-4; there is no confident call for the D gene. The DNA reads TGTGCCTGGAGTGGGCCGGGAGCAACTAATGAAAAACTGTTTTTT. Protein translation: CAWSGPGATNEKLFF.